This T cell receptor beta chain was retrieved from a study of memory CD4+ T cells and cytomegalovirus serostatus. Between the trimmed V and J ends, which lost 1 base and 6 bases, there was a span of 12 bases. Germline assignment: CDR1 SGHTA and CDR2 FQGNSA. This CDR3 has 15 amino acids. As regards this clone: What it binds is unknown.

Produced via immunoSEQ multiplex PCR; TCRdb's table is partial and in-frame only. The sample contains about 82,000 clones, approximately 84% of which appear only once. Single viable CD3+CD4+CD8-CD45RO+ cells were sorted as the memory CD4+ T cells. General observations from the study: Of 164 reported CMV TCRbeta sequences, under 70 were found in memory CD4+ repertoires. Repertoires predicted CMV serostatus with median bootstrapped AUC of around 0.95.

The chain recombines TRBV7-2 with TRBJ1-4, with D possibly TRBD1 on 5 matching bases. Sequencing was done on a sample of memory CD4+ T cells from blood. The sequence came from an adult in good health and CMV-seronegative. This chain's CDR3 is CASSLVLGPDEKLFF. Here the CDR3 DNA reads TGTGCCAGCAGCTTAGTTCTGGGGCCTGATGAAAAACTGTTTTTT.